This passage covers 4 T cell receptor beta chains from one sample sequenced in a study of cytomegalovirus exposure and HLA in healthy donors. The PCR employed 60 Vbeta primers together with 13 Jbeta primers. Repertoires were generated with immunoSEQ multiplex PCR, while TCRdb's copy carries only in-frame clones and drops some. The profile shows 75,000 to 100,000 clones, 65% to 80% of them singletons. What was sequenced was PBMCs. These receptors originate from a man aged 55-75 years in good health and CMV-seropositive.

The chain has TRBV28 and TRBJ1-6, with TRBD1 identical over 7 bases. After removal of 5 bases from V and 7 bases from J, the junction contained 8 bases not matched to a gene. Germline CDR1 is MDHEN and CDR2 is SYDVKM. This CDR3 has 15 residues. The DNA of the CDR3 is TGTGCCAGCAGTCCCCAGACAGGGACCAATTCACCCCTCCACTTT. Amino acids: CASSPQTGTNSPLHF.

V gene TRBV9 combines with J gene TRBJ2-6; possibly TRBD2 for D (6 bases). The V end lost 7 bases, the J end lost 2 bases, and 13 bases lay between the germline ends. Germline V gives CDR1 SGDLS, CDR2 YYNGEE. The CDR3 consists of 15 residues. CDR3 in amino acids: CASGPPGAGANVLTF. CDR3 in DNA: TGTGCCAGCGGGCCGCCGGGGGCTGGGGCCAACGTCCTGACTTTC.

The chain carries TRBV29-1 and TRBJ2-3; 12 positions match TRBD2. The germline V gene has CDR1 SQVTM and CDR2 ANQGSEA. This CDR3 is built from 15 residues. Unmatched junction bases numbered 5, after V lost 2 bases and J lost 5 bases. The CDR3 here is CSVESSGGEVDTQYF. CDR3 nucleotide sequence: TGCAGCGTTGAATCTAGCGGGGGGGAGGTAGATACGCAGTATTTT.

The chain couples TRBV2 to TRBJ2-3; 10 nucleotides agree with TRBD2. Germline V gene data show CDR1 as SNHLY and CDR2 as FYNNEI. The V segment lost 6 bases and the J segment 0 bases; nucleotides outside the gene matches: 9. The length of the CDR3 is 17 residues. For the CDR3, the DNA is TGTGCCAGCAGAGTATGGCTAGCGGGGGCTAGCACAGATACGCAGTATTTT. Translation gives CASRVWLAGASTDTQYF.